One and the same sample provided the 29 T cell receptor beta chains below, sequenced in a study of blood T cell repertoires in COVID-19. Sequencing was performed with immunoSEQ multiplex PCR; in TCRdb, only in-frame clones are kept and a portion is missing. In the table there are tens of thousands of clones, roughly 80% of which are singletons. The source material was peripheral blood. These receptor sequences come from a woman aged 80 or older with acute or convalescent COVID-19.

This clone was seen only once. The gene calls are TRBV19 and TRBJ2-3; TRBD1 matches at 7 bases. The V gene end was trimmed by 4 bases and the J gene end by 0 bases; junction bases not matched to a gene: 4. The CDR3 contains 15 residues. Germline CDR1 LNHDA, CDR2 SQIVND (reference sequence). The CDR3 reads CASSTGTASTDTQYF. The DNA of the CDR3 is TGTGCCAGTAGTACGGGGACAGCTAGCACAGATACGCAGTATTTT. The whole variable domain, remainder taken from reference TRBV19 and TRBJ2-3, is DGGITQSPKYLFRKEGQNVTLSCEQNLNHDAMYWYRQDPGQGLRLIYYSQIVNDFQKGDIAEGYSVSREKKESFPLTVTSAQKNPTAFYLCASSTGTASTDTQYFGPGTRLTVL.

The rearrangement uses TRBV27 and TRBJ1-6; D is unclear. The CDR3 contains 13 residues. V was pared by 4 bases and J by 5 bases, with 6 bases between. Germline V CDR1 and CDR2: MNHEY, SMNVEV (reference sequence). Here the CDR3 DNA reads TGTGCCAGCAGTTCTAGTAATAATTCACCCCTCCACTTT. This encodes CASSSSNNSPLHF.

The chain carries TRBV5-1 and TRBJ2-7; tentative D call: TRBD1 (6 bases). This CDR3 has 12 residues. CDR1 is SGHRS, CDR2 YFSETQ, per germline. V lost 2 bases and J lost 6, with 9 bases in between. This CDR3 is CASSFWGREQYF. Written as DNA, the CDR3 is TGCGCCAGCAGCTTCTGGGGGCGCGAGCAGTACTTC.

The V call is TRBV28, the J call TRBJ1-4; tentatively, D is TRBD1 (6 bases). Deletions cut 3 bases from V and 7 bases from J, with 12 bases between. The germline gives CDR1 MDHEN, CDR2 SYDVKM. The CDR3 extends over 14 amino acids. The CDR3 DNA follows: TGTGCCAGCAGTTTTAGGGGGGGAAGTGAAAAACTGTTTTTT. The encoded protein is CASSFRGGSEKLFF.

The chain joins TRBV15 to TRBJ1-2, with 10 bases that match TRBD1. The V and J ends lost 2 bases and 7 bases, in that order; junction bases with no gene match: 7. CDR1 and CDR2 from the germline V gene are LNHNV and YYDKDF (reference sequence). The CDR3 runs to 15 residues. The DNA for the CDR3 is TGTGCCACCAGCAGACCTGGGACAGGGGTTGGTGGCTACACCTTC. Translated: CATSRPGTGVGGYTF.

The chain links TRBV7-2 to TRBJ2-1, with a weak D call TRBD2 (5 bases). Germline V gene sequence: CDR1 SGHTA, CDR2 FQGNSA. With 0 bases removed from V and 13 bases from J, the gap between germline ends came to 16 bases. This CDR3 region has 14 residues. The CDR3 DNA reads TGTGCCAGCAGCTTAGCACCCGGGGTCAAGGAACAGTTCTTC. Amino acids: CASSLAPGVKEQFF.

The chain joins TRBV10-3 to TRBJ1-3; D is unresolved. Trimming stripped 10 bases from V and 2 bases from J, with 12 bases between. This CDR3 has 13 amino acids. The germline V gene has CDR1 ENHRY and CDR2 SYGVKD. The CDR3 DNA is TGTGCCACCCTTTGGGCAGCTGGAAACACCATATATTTT. It codes for CATLWAAGNTIYF.

In this sample, this clone turned up a few times. This chain uses TRBV5-1 with TRBJ1-5; D perhaps matches TRBD1 (5 bases). Germline assignment: CDR1 SGHRS and CDR2 YFSETQ. V was trimmed by 4 bases and J by 3 bases, leaving 14 bases between them. CDR3 length equals 15 residues. In DNA, the CDR3 is TGCGCCAGCAGCCCCGGGGGTTCGAACAATCAGCCCCAGCATTTT. This codes for CASSPGGSNNQPQHF.

The chain links TRBV28 to TRBJ2-3; a weak D match, TRBD2 (6 bases). Trimming cost V 6 bases and J 1 base, with 14 bases left between them. There are 15 residues in the CDR3. Germline CDR1 MDHEN, CDR2 SYDVKM. CDR3 nucleotides: TGTGCCAGCAGCCCGGGGGTCTGGGGCACAGATACGCAGTATTTT. Translating gives CASSPGVWGTDTQYF.

The chain uses TRBV11-2 and TRBJ2-7; 7 bases agree with TRBD2. The CDR3 has 14 residues. CDR1 and CDR2 (germline): SGHAT, FQNNGV. Trimming took 7 bases from V and 3 from J; bases not matched to a gene: 9. The CDR3: CASNTRGRGYEQYF. In nucleotides, the CDR3 is TGTGCCAGCAACACCCGCGGGAGAGGCTACGAGCAGTACTTC.

The V gene is TRBV6-6, the J gene TRBJ2-2; D call uncertain. Trimming took off 6 bases at V and 6 bases at J, with 8 bases between the two ends. Germline CDR1 and CDR2: MNHNY and SVGAGI (reference sequence). The CDR3 loop spans 12 amino acids. CDR3 nucleotides: TGTGCCAGCAGCCTGATAGCCGGGGAGCTGTTTTTT. This gives the protein CASSLIAGELFF.

The J gene is TRBJ1-2, the V gene TRBV2; the match to TRBD1 covers 12 bases. Germline V CDR1 and CDR2: SNHLY, FYNNEI. This CDR3 comprises 15 residues. J gave up 7 bases and V 4 bases, and 7 bases lay outside the gene matches. CDR3 bases: TGTGCCAGCAGTGTGGGGGGACAGGGGGCGCTTGGCTACACCTTC. Protein sequence: CASSVGGQGALGYTF.

V gene TRBV4-1 combines with J gene TRBJ1-2; D is undetermined. The CDR3 totals 14 residues. Germline V lookup: CDR1 MGHRA, CDR2 YSYEKL. Trimming cost V 1 base and J 4 bases, with 10 bases left between them. The DNA of the CDR3 is TGCGCCAGCAGCCAAGGGGCAGGATCCTATGGCTACACCTTC. This sequence encodes CASSQGAGSYGYTF.

This rearrangement joins TRBV7-2 to TRBJ2-2; the match to TRBD1 covers 9 bases. In germline, CDR1 is SGHTA, CDR2 FQGNSA. J was trimmed by 5 bases and V by 1 base; bases with no gene match: 2. The CDR3 length is 15 residues. The CDR3 bases are TGTGCCAGCAGCTTAGGGGGGACAGGGACCGGGGAGCTGTTTTTT. This encodes CASSLGGTGTGELFF. Based on the CDR3 plus reference TRBV7-2 and TRBJ2-2, the full variable domain is GAGVSQSPSNKVTEKGKDVELRCDPISGHTALYWYRQSLGQGLEFLIYFQGNSAPDKSGLPSDRFSAERTGGSVSTLTIQRTQQEDSAVYLCASSLGGTGTGELFFGEGSRLTVL.

Ten or more counts support this clone. The chain links TRBV2 to TRBJ2-6; D uncertain. V shed 5 bases and J shed 2 bases, with 10 bases lying between them. The CDR3 spans 15 residues. The germline CDR1 and CDR2 sequences are SNHLY and FYNNEI. The CDR3 loop reads CASSTMGPGANVLTF. In nucleotides, the CDR3 is TGTGCCAGCAGTACCATGGGCCCTGGGGCCAACGTCCTGACTTTC.

The rearrangement links TRBV7-3 to TRBJ2-5; 8 bases align to TRBD2. V lost 0 bases to trimming and J lost 7 bases; unmatched junction nucleotides: 4. CDR3 length: 14 amino acids. CDR1 and CDR2 (germline): SGHTA, FQGTGA. As DNA, the CDR3 is TGTGCCAGCAGCTTAACTAGCGGGACCGGGACCCAGTACTTC. Its translation is CASSLTSGTGTQYF.

The V and J genes are TRBV7-9 and TRBJ2-5; 10 bases line up with TRBD2. Germline V gene data show CDR1 as SEHNR and CDR2 as FQNEAQ (reference sequence). J was trimmed by 3 bases and V by 3 bases; bases with no gene match: 10. This CDR3 comprises 17 residues. As DNA, the CDR3 is TGTGCCAGCAGCTTTGCGGGCCTTAGCGGGAGGAAAGAGACCCAGTACTTC. It yields the protein CASSFAGLSGRKETQYF.

This chain uses TRBV27 with TRBJ2-5, with 7 bases fitting TRBD1. V lost 0 bases, J lost 4 bases, and 8 bases stayed unmatched. CDR1 is MNHEY and CDR2 is SMNVEV in the germline V gene (reference sequence). The CDR3 loop spans 16 amino acids. In DNA form, the CDR3 reads TGTGCCAGCAGTTTATCATCCAGGGGGAGAGGAGAGACCCAGTACTTC. Translating gives CASSLSSRGRGETQYF.

This clone was counted between two and nine times. The chain links TRBV3-1 (or the pseudogene TRBV3-2) to TRBJ2-1, with TRBD1 as a possible D gene (5 bases). Germline V gives CDR1 LGHDT, CDR2 YNNKEL (reference sequence). Trimming took 1 base from V and 7 from J, leaving 11 bases between them. This CDR3 spans 14 amino acids. Here the CDR3 reads CASSQVWGQNEQFF. The DNA for the CDR3 is TGTGCCAGCAGCCAAGTCTGGGGCCAGAATGAGCAGTTCTTC.

The sample holds one count of this clone. V and J are TRBV27 and TRBJ2-7, with D possibly being TRBD1 (6 bases). V lost 3 bases and J 1 base, leaving 7 bases between the germline ends. Per the germline V gene, CDR1 is MNHEY and CDR2 is SMNVEV (reference sequence). This CDR3 is built from 13 residues. The CDR3 DNA sequence: TGTGCCAGCAGTTTGACAGGATCCTACGAGCAGTACTTC. Protein sequence: CASSLTGSYEQYF.

This chain links TRBV6-5 with TRBJ1-2; TRBD1 agrees at 8 bases. Per the germline V gene, CDR1 is MNHEY and CDR2 is SVGAGI. CDR3 size: 14 residues. V lost 5 bases to trimming and J lost 3 bases; unmatched junction nucleotides: 5. The CDR3 DNA is TGTGCCAGCAGTCAGACAGGGGTTGACTATGGCTACACCTTC. Translated: CASSQTGVDYGYTF.

This clone has just one count. This chain connects TRBV4-2 to TRBJ2-7, with D possibly being TRBD2 (7 bases). The CDR3 totals 14 residues. Germline CDR1 reads LGHNA; CDR2 reads YNFKEQ. V was trimmed by 4 bases and J by 2 bases, leaving 12 bases between them. The CDR3 sequence: CASSLPGGPYEQYF. In DNA form, the CDR3 reads TGTGCCAGCAGCCTCCCGGGGGGCCCCTACGAGCAGTACTTC.

This clone was seen a handful of times. The chain uses TRBV4-2 and TRBJ1-4; 9 bases are a match to TRBD1. This CDR3 spans 17 amino acids. Losses at the gene ends were 0 bases for V and 7 bases for J; bases not matched to a gene: 9. Germline V gene lookup returns CDR1 LGHNA and CDR2 YNFKEQ. CDR3 residues: CASSQDSWTDRGEKLFF. The CDR3 DNA reads as TGTGCCAGCAGCCAAGATTCTTGGACGGACAGGGGTGAAAAACTGTTTTTT.

This clone was found once. The gene calls are TRBV24-1 and TRBJ2-3; D perhaps matches TRBD1 (6 bases). Trimming shortened V by 2 bases and J by 4 bases, and 9 bases separated the two germline ends. This CDR3 has 14 amino acids. Germline values: CDR1 KGHDR, CDR2 SFDVKD. DNA of the CDR3: TGTGCCACCAGTGATTCAAGACAGGCAGATACGCAGTATTTT. Translation gives CATSDSRQADTQYF.

The V call is TRBV5-1, the J call TRBJ2-5; D is perhaps TRBD1 (5 bases). V was trimmed by 6 bases and J by 8 bases, leaving 26 bases between them. CDR1 is SGHRS and CDR2 is YFSETQ in the germline V gene. The CDR3 contains 16 residues. The CDR3 region is CASISHRYLAEVTQYF. The CDR3 DNA follows: TGCGCCAGCATCTCACACAGGTATTTGGCCGAAGTAACCCAGTACTTC.

Notes on this clone: Other nucleotide sequences from this sample produce the same CDR3. The V gene is TRBV19, the J gene TRBJ1-1; the D is unclear. Germline CDR1 and CDR2: LNHDA and SQIVND (reference sequence). The CDR3 totals 13 residues. The V and J ends lost 4 bases and 4 bases respectively, with 10 bases between them. CDR3 DNA sequence: TGTGCCAGTAGTACATCCCGCGGCACTGAAGCTTTCTTT. Translating it yields CASSTSRGTEAFF.

The chain is built from TRBV3-1 (or the pseudogene TRBV3-2) and TRBJ2-6; no clear D. V was cut by 1 base and J by 0 bases, with 16 bases left in between. This CDR3 comprises 19 residues. Germline V gene data show CDR1 as LGHDT and CDR2 as YNNKEL (reference sequence). The CDR3 sequence is CASSQVWAGPRSGANVLTF. In DNA, the CDR3 is TGTGCCAGCAGCCAAGTTTGGGCAGGTCCTCGCTCTGGGGCCAACGTCCTGACTTTC.

CDR3 nucleotides: TGTGCCAGCAGCTTGGCTCCGCAGAGCACAGATACGCAGTATTTT. As protein: CASSLAPQSTDTQYF. V gene TRBV5-5 combines with J gene TRBJ2-3; D is undetermined. CDR1 and CDR2 (germline): SGHKS, YYEKEE (reference sequence). The CDR3 is 15 amino acids. V was shortened by 0 bases and J by 0 bases, with 8 bases between the two germline ends.

The chain combines TRBV7-9 with TRBJ2-3; D not resolved. Trimming shortened V by 4 bases and J by 4 bases, and 6 bases separated the two germline ends. This CDR3 spans 12 amino acids. Germline CDR1 SEHNR, CDR2 FQNEAQ (reference sequence). The CDR3 sequence: CASSWAPDTQYF. The CDR3 nucleotides are TGTGCCAGCAGCTGGGCACCAGATACGCAGTATTTT.